Listed below are T cell receptor beta chains from one sample, sequenced in a study of blood T cell repertoires in COVID-19. Profiling relied on immunoSEQ multiplex PCR, and the TCRdb table lists in-frame clones only, not all of them. The table has fewer than 300,000 clones, roughly 92% seen once. The sequencing sample was made of peripheral blood. These receptors came from a woman aged 30 to 39 with COVID-19, enrolled during active disease. Both conserved end residues are part of each CDR3.

V: TRBV19
CDR3: CASSVTDSYEQYF

V: TRBV5-1
CDR3: CASSRVRDTDTQYF

V: TRBV5-1
CDR3: CASSLAGEPGELFF

V: TRBV28
CDR3: CASSFLANIGSSPLHF

V: TRBV7-9
CDR3: CASSPQTGINEKLFF

V: TRBV10-3
CDR3: CATGTSGIYEQYF

V: TRBV2
CDR3: CASRKNRGDGNQPQHF

V: TRBV6-6
CDR3: CASSLTGIPRYEQYF

V: TRBV6-5
CDR3: CASSRGLALTDTQYF

V: TRBV10-1
CDR3: CASSESFSTGETQYF

V: TRBV5-8
CDR3: CASSLGRGQPQHF

V: TRBV6-1
CDR3: CASSEAVGGDQPQHF

V: TRBV5-6
CDR3: CASSLAEGGTQYF

V: TRBV5-1
CDR3: CASSLPVKGVTEAFF

V: TRBV3-1/TRBV3-2
CDR3: CASSQDRGAGGGEAFF

V: TRBV19
CDR3: CASSPFPPGNTEAFF

V: TRBV5-4
CDR3: CASSLAGGQTNYGYTF